Each of the 19 T cell receptor beta chains below was sequenced from the same sample in a study of blood T cell repertoires in COVID-19. Produced via immunoSEQ multiplex PCR; TCRdb's table is partial and in-frame only. The sample consists of 400,000 to 450,000 clones, around nine tenths of them appearing once. The sample comprised peripheral blood. The receptors shown here come from a middle-aged woman with COVID-19, enrolled during active disease.

The rearrangement links TRBV18 to TRBJ1-1; no clear D. Germline CDR1 reads KGHSH; CDR2 reads LQKENI. This CDR3 is built from 15 residues. Trimming took off 5 bases at V and 4 bases at J, with 17 bases between the two ends. DNA of the CDR3: TGTGCCAGCTCAGTCTGGTTCGGAGGGCCCACTGAAGCTTTCTTT. It is translated as CASSVWFGGPTEAFF.

Here the CDR3 reads CASSSDRVQDTQYF. The CDR3 DNA is TGTGCCAGCAGCTCGGACAGGGTGCAGGATACGCAGTATTTT. V usage is TRBV7-3 and J usage is TRBJ2-3, with 8 bases fitting TRBD1. The germline V gene has CDR1 SGHTA and CDR2 FQGTGA. The length of the CDR3 is 14 residues. V shed 4 bases and J 6 bases; nucleotides not matched to a gene: 6.

The rearrangement joins TRBV6-5 to TRBJ1-2; TRBD1 might be the D (6 bases). The V gene lost 6 bases and the J gene lost 5 bases, with 16 bases spanning the gap. CDR1 MNHEY and CDR2 SVGAGI come from the germline V gene. The CDR3 covers 14 residues. In DNA form, the CDR3 reads TGTGCCAGCAGCCCCTTAGGGGGGGTTTATGGCTACACCTTC. This encodes CASSPLGGVYGYTF.

The V and J genes are TRBV7-8 and TRBJ1-2; tentatively, D is TRBD1 (6 bases). CDR3 length equals 16 residues. V dropped 5 bases and J dropped 0 bases, with 16 bases sitting between them. Germline values: CDR1 SGHVS, CDR2 FQNEAQ. The DNA for the CDR3 is TGTGCCAGCAGCCGGACAGATCGATCTACTAACTATGGCTACACCTTC. It yields the protein CASSRTDRSTNYGYTF. Drawing the rest from reference TRBV7-8 and TRBJ1-2, the complete variable domain is GAGVSQSPRYKVAKRGQDVALRCDPISGHVSLFWYQQALGQGPEFLTYFQNEAQLDKSGLPSDRFFAERPEGSVSTLKIQRTQQEDSAVYLCASSRTDRSTNYGYTFGSGTRLTVV.

This chain connects TRBV29-1 to TRBJ1-1, with TRBD1 matching over 9 bases. The CDR3 is 12 residues long. CDR1 and CDR2 from the germline V gene are SQVTM and ANQGSEA. Trimming removed 6 bases from V and 6 bases from J; junction bases left unmatched: 5. The CDR3, as DNA: TGCAGCGTGGGGACAGGGTCGTCTGAAGCTTTCTTT. It yields the protein CSVGTGSSEAFF. Based on the CDR3 plus reference TRBV29-1 and TRBJ1-1, the full variable domain is SAVISQKPSRDICQRGTSLTIQCQVDSQVTMMFWYRQQPGQSLTLIATANQGSEATYESGFVIDKFPISRPNLTFSTLTVSNMSPEDSSIYLCSVGTGSSEAFFGQGTRLTVV.

The chain joins TRBV6-2 or TRBV6-3 to TRBJ2-7; 12 nucleotides line up with TRBD2. Germline V CDR1 and CDR2: MNHEY, SVGEGT. There are 15 residues in the CDR3. Trimming at V came to 5 bases and at J to 0 bases, leaving 2 bases not matched to a gene. CDR3 sequence: CASSRTSGVSYEQYF. CDR3 DNA: TGTGCCAGCAGTCGGACTAGCGGGGTCTCCTACGAGCAGTACTTC.

Here the CDR3 DNA reads TGTGCCACCAGCCCTACAGGGACGGCCTATGGCTACACCTTC. Its protein is CATSPTGTAYGYTF. V and J are TRBV15 and TRBJ1-2, with a possible D match to TRBD1 (6 bases). V lost 5 bases to trimming and J lost 4 bases, with 14 bases between them. CDR1 and CDR2 from the germline V gene are LNHNV and YYDKDF (reference sequence). The CDR3 extends over 14 amino acids.

Details on this clone: In the same sample, other DNA sequences code for this CDR3. V usage is TRBV12-3 or TRBV12-4 and J usage is TRBJ2-1, with D unclear. This CDR3 has 12 residues. V dropped 5 bases and J dropped 3 bases, with 5 bases sitting between them. CDR3 loop: CASSPRYNEQFF. CDR3 DNA: TGTGCCAGCAGTCCGCGCTACAATGAGCAGTTCTTC.

The V and J genes are TRBV7-8 and TRBJ1-3; no reliable D call. V was shortened by 0 bases and J by 4 bases, with 13 bases between the two germline ends. The CDR3 has 16 amino acids. Germline CDR1 reads SGHVS; CDR2 reads FQNEAQ. In nucleotides, the CDR3 is TGTGCCAGCAGCTTAGCGGCAGTAGGAGCCGGAAACACCATATATTTT. It translates to CASSLAAVGAGNTIYF.

This clone was found a few times. Within the sample, other DNA sequences also encode this same CDR3. DNA for the CDR3: TGTGCCAGCAGTGAAGGGACAGACACCGGGGAGCTGTTTTTT. Its translation: CASSEGTDTGELFF. The genes are TRBV6-1 and TRBJ2-2; possibly TRBD1 for D (6 bases). The CDR3 has 14 amino acids. Trimming stripped 1 base from V and 3 bases from J, with 6 bases between. The V gene's germline CDR1 is MNHNS and CDR2 SASEGT.

The chain is built from TRBV28 and TRBJ1-5; no clear D gene. CDR1 and CDR2 from the germline V gene are MDHEN and SYDVKM. V lost 10 bases, J lost 6 bases, and 13 bases lay in between. The CDR3 totals 12 residues. The CDR3 nucleotides read TGTGCCACCTACTCGTCCGGTCAGCCCCAGCATTTT. This sequence encodes CATYSSGQPQHF.

J is TRBJ2-5 and V is TRBV6-5, with TRBD2 identical over 8 bases. The CDR3 extends over 15 amino acids. V shed 6 bases, J shed 3 bases, and the junction held 9 bases outside the gene matches. Germline values: CDR1 MNHEY, CDR2 SVGAGI. CDR3 in amino acids: CASRTPAGAEETQYF. As DNA, the CDR3 is TGTGCCAGCAGGACCCCAGCGGGAGCGGAAGAGACCCAGTACTTC.

DNA of the CDR3: TGCGCCAGCAGCTTAGACACAGGGCCCTACGAGCAGTACTTC. This encodes CASSLDTGPYEQYF. The chain is built from TRBV5-1 and TRBJ2-7; D may be TRBD1 (6 bases). V gave up 2 bases and J gave up 2 bases, with 11 bases separating them. Germline lookup yields CDR1 SGHRS and CDR2 YFSETQ. The CDR3 runs 14 residues. Full variable domain (rest looked up from reference TRBV5-1 and TRBJ2-7): KAGVTQTPRYLIKTRGQQVTLSCSPISGHRSVSWYQQTPGQGLQFLFEYFSETQRNKGNFPGRFSGRQFSNSRSEMNVSTLELGDSALYLCASSLDTGPYEQYFGPGTRLTVT.

V is TRBV4-1 and J is TRBJ2-1; weak D call: TRBD2 (6 bases). This CDR3 spans 14 amino acids. Germline V gene data show CDR1 as MGHRA and CDR2 as YSYEKL. V shed 3 bases and J shed 5 bases, with 11 bases lying between them. CDR3 in amino acids: CASSQALAHNEQFF. The CDR3 coding sequence is TGCGCCAGCAGCCAGGCACTAGCCCACAATGAGCAGTTCTTC.

The gene calls are TRBV27 and TRBJ1-2; D is undetermined. Trimming took 2 bases from V and 7 from J, leaving 11 bases between them. The CDR3 consists of 13 residues. The germline gives CDR1 MNHEY, CDR2 SMNVEV (reference sequence). CDR3 nucleotide sequence: TGTGCCAGCAGTTTAGAGGGTGAGAGTGGCTACACCTTC. Its translation: CASSLEGESGYTF.

The V gene is TRBV12-3 or TRBV12-4, the J gene TRBJ1-1, with no clear D. The CDR3 is made up of 12 amino acids. Trimming took 6 bases from V and 10 from J, leaving 15 bases between them. The CDR3 DNA is TGTGCCAGCAGCTTTCCAAAGGAGGGAGCTTTCTTT. It is translated as CASSFPKEGAFF.

This chain joins TRBV28 and TRBJ1-1, with D unresolved. V lost 2 bases to trimming and J lost 10 bases, with 14 bases between them. The CDR3 loop spans 13 amino acids. CDR1 is MDHEN and CDR2 is SYDVKM in the germline V gene. CDR3 amino acids: CASSLDHRGVAFF. The CDR3 DNA reads TGTGCCAGCAGTTTAGATCACCGCGGCGTAGCTTTCTTT.

This clone has just a few counts. V and J are TRBV6-5 and TRBJ2-1; D may be TRBD1 (5 bases). V was pared by 5 bases and J by 0 bases, with 8 bases between. Germline CDR1 and CDR2: MNHEY and SVGAGI. This CDR3 region has 14 residues. The CDR3 here is CASSRQSSYNEQFF. DNA for the CDR3: TGTGCCAGCAGTCGACAGAGCTCCTACAATGAGCAGTTCTTC.

There are a few counts of this clone. The chain has TRBV6-6 and TRBJ1-4; D ambiguous. The germline gives CDR1 MNHNY, CDR2 SVGAGI (reference sequence). There are 13 residues in the CDR3. V was trimmed by 4 bases and J by 1 base, leaving 4 bases between them. The CDR3 bases are TGTGCCAGCAGTTTCGGAACTAATGAAAAACTGTTTTTT. The encoded protein is CASSFGTNEKLFF.